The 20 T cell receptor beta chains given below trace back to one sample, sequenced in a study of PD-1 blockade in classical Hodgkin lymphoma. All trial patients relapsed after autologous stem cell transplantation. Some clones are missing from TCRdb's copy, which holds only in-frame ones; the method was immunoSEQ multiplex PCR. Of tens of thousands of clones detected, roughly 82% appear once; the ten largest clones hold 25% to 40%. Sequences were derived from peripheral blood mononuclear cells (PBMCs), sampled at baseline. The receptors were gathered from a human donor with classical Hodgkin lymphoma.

CDR3 protein: CAWSVQPGTEAFF. DNA of the CDR3: TGTGCCTGGAGTGTACAACCCGGGACAGAAGCTTTCTTT. The chain recombines TRBV30 with TRBJ1-1; a possible D gene is TRBD1 (6 bases). The V gene lost 0 bases and the J gene lost 8 bases, with 13 bases spanning the gap. CDR3 length: 13 amino acids. Per the germline V gene, CDR1 is GTSNPN and CDR2 is SVGIG (reference sequence).

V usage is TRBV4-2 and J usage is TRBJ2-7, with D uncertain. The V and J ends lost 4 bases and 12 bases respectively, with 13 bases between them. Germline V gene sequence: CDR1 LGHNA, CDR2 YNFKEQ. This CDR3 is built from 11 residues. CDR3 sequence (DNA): TGTGCCAGCAGCCCCGACCGGAGTCTGTACTTC. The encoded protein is CASSPDRSLYF.

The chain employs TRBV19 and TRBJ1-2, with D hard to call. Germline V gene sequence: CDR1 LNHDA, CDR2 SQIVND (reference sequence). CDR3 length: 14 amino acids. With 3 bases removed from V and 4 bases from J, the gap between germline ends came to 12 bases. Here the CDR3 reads CASSIGRSTYGYTF. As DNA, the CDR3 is TGTGCCAGTAGTATCGGACGGAGCACCTATGGCTACACCTTC.

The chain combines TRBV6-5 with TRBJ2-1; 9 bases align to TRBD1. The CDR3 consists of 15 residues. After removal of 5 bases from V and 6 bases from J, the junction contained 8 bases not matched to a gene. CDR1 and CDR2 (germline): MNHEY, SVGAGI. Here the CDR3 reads CASSTSGTGRNEQFF. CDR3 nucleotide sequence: TGTGCCAGCAGTACCTCCGGGACAGGGCGCAATGAGCAGTTCTTC.

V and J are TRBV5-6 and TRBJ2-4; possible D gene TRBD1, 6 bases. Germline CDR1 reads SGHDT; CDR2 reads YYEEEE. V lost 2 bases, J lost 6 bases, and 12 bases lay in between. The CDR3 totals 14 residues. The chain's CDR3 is CASSLLDSGNIQYF. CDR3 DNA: TGTGCCAGCAGCTTACTGGACAGTGGAAACATTCAGTACTTC.

In DNA, the CDR3 is TGCGCCAGCAGCCAAGATAAGGGACTAGCGGGGAGTATTGCCTACAATGAGCAGTTCTTC. This codes for CASSQDKGLAGSIAYNEQFF. The chain joins TRBV4-1 to TRBJ2-1; 13 positions agree with TRBD2. Trimming removed 0 bases from V and 2 bases from J; junction bases left unmatched: 10. Germline-derived CDR1 and CDR2 are MGHRA and YSYEKL. The CDR3 is 20 residues long.

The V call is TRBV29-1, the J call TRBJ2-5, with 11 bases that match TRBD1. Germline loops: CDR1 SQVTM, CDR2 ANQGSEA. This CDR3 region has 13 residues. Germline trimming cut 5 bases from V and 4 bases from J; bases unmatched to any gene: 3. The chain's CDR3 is CSVTGTGGETQYF. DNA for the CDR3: TGCAGCGTTACCGGGACAGGGGGAGAGACCCAGTACTTC.

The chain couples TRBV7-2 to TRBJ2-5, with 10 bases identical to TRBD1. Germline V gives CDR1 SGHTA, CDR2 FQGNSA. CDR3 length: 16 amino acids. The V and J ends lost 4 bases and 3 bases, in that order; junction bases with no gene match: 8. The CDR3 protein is CASSSVPGTGEETQYF. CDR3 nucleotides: TGTGCCAGCAGCTCAGTTCCCGGGACAGGGGAAGAGACCCAGTACTTC.

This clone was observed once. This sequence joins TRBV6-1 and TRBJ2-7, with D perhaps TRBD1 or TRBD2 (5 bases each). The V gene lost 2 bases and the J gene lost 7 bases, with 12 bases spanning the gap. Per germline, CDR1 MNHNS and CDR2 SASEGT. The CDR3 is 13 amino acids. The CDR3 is CASSEWNGGEQYF. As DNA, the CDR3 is TGTGCCAGCAGTGAATGGAATGGGGGAGAGCAGTACTTC.

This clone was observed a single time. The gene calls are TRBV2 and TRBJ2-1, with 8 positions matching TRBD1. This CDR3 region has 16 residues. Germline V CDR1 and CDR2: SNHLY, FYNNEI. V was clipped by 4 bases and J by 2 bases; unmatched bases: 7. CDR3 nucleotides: TGTGCCAGCAGTGCGGACAGGGTCGGGACCTACAATGAGCAGTTCTTC. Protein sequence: CASSADRVGTYNEQFF.

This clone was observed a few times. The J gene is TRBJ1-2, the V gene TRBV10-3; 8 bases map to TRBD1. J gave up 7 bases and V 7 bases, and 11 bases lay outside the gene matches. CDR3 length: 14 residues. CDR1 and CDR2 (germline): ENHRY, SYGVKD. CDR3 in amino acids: CAITNPGTGLGYTF. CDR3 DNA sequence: TGTGCCATCACTAACCCCGGGACAGGACTTGGCTACACCTTC.

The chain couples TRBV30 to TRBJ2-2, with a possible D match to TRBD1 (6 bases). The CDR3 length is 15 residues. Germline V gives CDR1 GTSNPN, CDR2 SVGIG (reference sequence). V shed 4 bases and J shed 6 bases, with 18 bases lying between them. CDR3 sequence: CAWTRLGASAGELFF. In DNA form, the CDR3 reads TGTGCCTGGACGAGGTTGGGGGCGTCAGCCGGGGAGCTGTTTTTT. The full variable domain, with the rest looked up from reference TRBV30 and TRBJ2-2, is SQTIHQWPATLVQPVGSPLSLECTVEGTSNPNLYWYRQAAGRGLQLLFYSVGIGQISSEVPQNLSASRPQDRQFILSSKKLLLSDSGFYLCAWTRLGASAGELFFGEGSRLTVL.

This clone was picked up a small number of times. The CDR3 here is CSVGQFSSYEQYF. The CDR3 nucleotides are TGCAGCGTAGGACAGTTTAGCTCCTACGAGCAGTACTTC. This rearrangement joins TRBV29-1 to TRBJ2-7, with D possibly TRBD1 on 6 matching bases. Germline V gene lookup returns CDR1 SQVTM and CDR2 ANQGSEA. This CDR3 is built from 13 residues. V dropped 6 bases and J dropped 0 bases, with 12 bases sitting between them.

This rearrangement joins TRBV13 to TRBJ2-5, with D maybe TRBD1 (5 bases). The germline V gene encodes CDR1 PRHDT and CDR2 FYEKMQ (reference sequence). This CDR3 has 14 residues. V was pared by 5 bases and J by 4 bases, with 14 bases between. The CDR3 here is CASSARVFVETQYF. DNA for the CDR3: TGTGCCAGCAGCGCCAGGGTTTTCGTAGAGACCCAGTACTTC.

CDR3: CASSLAGGIDSPLHF. In nucleotides, the CDR3 is TGCGCCAGCAGCCTCGCAGGGGGCATCGATTCACCCCTCCACTTT. V is TRBV4-3 and J is TRBJ1-6, with TRBD1 matching 8 bases. The CDR3 loop spans 15 amino acids. Losses at the gene ends were 4 bases for V and 8 bases for J; bases not matched to a gene: 7. Germline V CDR1 and CDR2: LGHNA, YSLEER.

Here the CDR3 reads CASSSRYADTEAFF. The CDR3 nucleotides read TGTGCCAGTAGTTCCCGGTACGCTGACACTGAAGCTTTCTTT. The genes are TRBV19 and TRBJ1-1; no clear D. The germline V gene has CDR1 LNHDA and CDR2 SQIVND (reference sequence). The CDR3 length is 14 residues. Deletions cut 5 bases from V and 3 bases from J, with 13 bases between.

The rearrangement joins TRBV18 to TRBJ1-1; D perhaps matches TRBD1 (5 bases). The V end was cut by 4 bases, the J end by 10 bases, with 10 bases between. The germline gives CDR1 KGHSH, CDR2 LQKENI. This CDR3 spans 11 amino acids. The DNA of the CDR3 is TGTGCCAGCTCACGGGGGACGGGAGCTTTCTTT. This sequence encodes CASSRGTGAFF.

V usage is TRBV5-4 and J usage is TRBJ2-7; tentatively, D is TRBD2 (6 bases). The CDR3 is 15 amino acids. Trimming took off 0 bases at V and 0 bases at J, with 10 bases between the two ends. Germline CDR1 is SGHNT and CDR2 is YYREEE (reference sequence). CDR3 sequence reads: CASSLVGGSSYEQYF. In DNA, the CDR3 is TGTGCCAGCAGCTTGGTTGGAGGGAGCTCCTACGAGCAGTACTTC.

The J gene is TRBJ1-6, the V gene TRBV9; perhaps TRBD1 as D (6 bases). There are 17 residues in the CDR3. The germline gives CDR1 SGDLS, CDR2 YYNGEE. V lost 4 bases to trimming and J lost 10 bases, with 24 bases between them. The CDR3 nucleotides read TGTGCCAGCAGCTTAGAGGGGGGGATAGGCGACGGGTCACCCCTCCACTTT. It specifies CASSLEGGIGDGSPLHF.

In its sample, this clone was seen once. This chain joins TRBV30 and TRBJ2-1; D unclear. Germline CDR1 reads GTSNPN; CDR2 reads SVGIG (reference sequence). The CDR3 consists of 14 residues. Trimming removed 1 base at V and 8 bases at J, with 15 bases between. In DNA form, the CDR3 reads TGTGCCTGGAGTGCGGGCAGGACCTCGGATGAGCAGTTCTTC. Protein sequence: CAWSAGRTSDEQFF.